The rows below give T cell receptor beta chains drawn from one sample of a study of technical replicates of blood from a handful of donors. The data were produced by immunoSEQ multiplex PCR, yet TCRdb's version contains in-frame clones alone and is incomplete. The data contain more than 15,000 clones, approximately 87% of them singletons. Sequences were obtained from PBMCs. All receptors derive from a human donor in good health. Both conserved end residues are part of each CDR3. The order of the fields is D gene, clone size, J gene, V gene, CDR3 DNA, CDR3 protein. The D gene is left open where the match is weak. The listing skips clone size in some rows; elsewhere it reads once, few, many or a size class.

- - TRBJ1-4 TRBV9 TGTGCCAGCAGCGGAGGCCAGCCCAATGAAAAACTGTTTTTT CASSGGQPNEKLFF
TRBD1 - TRBJ2-6 TRBV7-8 TGTGCCAGCAGCTTCGTGGACAGGGGGGTGTCTGGGGCCAACGTCCTGACTTTC CASSFVDRGVSGANVLTF
- - TRBJ1-1 TRBV11-3 TGTGCCAGCAGCTTATCGGGACAAGGGAACACTGAAGCTTTCTTT CASSLSGQGNTEAFF
TRBD1 - TRBJ1-2 TRBV5-6 TGTGCCAGCAGGCAACGGGACAGGGGTTATGGCTACACCTTC CASRQRDRGYGYTF
TRBD1 once TRBJ2-7 TRBV11-3 TGTGCCAGCAGCCCCACGGGACAGCCTTCCTACGAGCAGTACTTC CASSPTGQPSYEQYF
- few TRBJ1-2 TRBV5-8 TGTGCCAGCAGCTTACAGGGTTGGGCTAACTATGGCTACACCTTC CASSLQGWANYGYTF
TRBD2 - TRBJ2-3 TRBV7-3 TGTGCCAGCAGCTACCAGAGCGGGAGAAAGGATACGCAGTATTTT CASSYQSGRKDTQYF
- - TRBJ2-2 TRBV19 TGTGCCAGTGGAAGCGGCTACACCGGGGAGCTGTTTTTT CASGSGYTGELFF
TRBD1 - TRBJ2-7 TRBV28 TGTGCCAGCAGTAAGGGACAGGGGAGCTACGAGCAGTACTTC CASSKGQGSYEQYF
TRBD1 - TRBJ1-4 TRBV11-2 TGTGCCAGCAGCTTAGGACAGGGAGGAGAAAAACTGTTTTTT CASSLGQGGEKLFF